A selection of T cell receptor beta chains follows, all from one sample in a study of cytomegalovirus exposure and HLA in healthy donors. Measured with immunoSEQ multiplex PCR; TCRdb has only the in-frame clones, and not every one. The sample includes under 70,000 clones. Sequencing was done on a sample of PBMCs. The receptors come from a man aged 45-60 years in good health and CMV-seropositive. CDR3s include the opening cysteine and the closing phenylalanine or tryptophan. The order of the fields is V gene, J gene, D gene, CDR3 protein, CDR3 DNA. The D gene is left open where the match is weak.

TRBV7-3	TRBJ2-1	-	CASSLTSTDYNEQFF	TGTGCCAGCAGCCTCACTAGTACAGACTACAATGAGCAGTTCTTC
TRBV7-9	TRBJ2-3	-	CASSPAALGTQYF	TGTGCCAGCAGCCCGGCGGCCTTGGGTACGCAGTATTTT
TRBV13	TRBJ2-7	-	CASSRRDSLSYEQYF	TGTGCCAGCAGTCGCCGCGACAGCCTCTCCTACGAGCAGTACTTC
TRBV7-9	TRBJ2-3	TRBD2	CASSSNRLAGRDFTDTQYF	TGTGCCAGCAGCTCCAACCGACTAGCGGGTAGGGACTTCACAGATACGCAGTATTTT
TRBV10-3	TRBJ1-5	-	CAISESALSNQPQHF	TGTGCCATCAGTGAGTCGGCCCTTAGCAATCAGCCCCAGCATTTT
TRBV19	TRBJ1-5	-	CASTSGQLSNQPQHF	TGTGCCAGTACCTCCGGACAGCTTAGCAATCAGCCCCAGCATTTT
TRBV19	TRBJ2-7	TRBD1	CASSIGTGGGEQYF	TGTGCCAGTAGTATTGGGACAGGGGGCGGCGAGCAGTACTTC
TRBV4-3	TRBJ2-7	-	CASSQRPGAYEQYF	TGCGCCAGCAGCCAAAGGCCAGGGGCCTACGAGCAGTACTTC
TRBV5-4	TRBJ2-3	-	CASSPPQVPTDTQYF	TGTGCCAGCAGTCCCCCCCAGGTGCCCACAGATACGCAGTATTTT
TRBV6-1	TRBJ1-3	-	CASSESRVSGNTIYF	TGTGCCAGCAGTGAAAGCAGGGTCTCTGGAAACACCATATATTTT
TRBV19	TRBJ1-3	TRBD1	CASSPEGARGNTIYF	TGTGCCAGTAGCCCCGAGGGGGCGAGGGGAAACACCATATATTTT
TRBV9	TRBJ2-2	TRBD1	CASSGRTGTGELFF	TGTGCCAGCAGCGGACGGACAGGTACCGGGGAGCTGTTTTTT
TRBV9	TRBJ2-6	-	CASSVGQSAGANVLTF	TGTGCCAGCAGCGTAGGCCAAAGTGCGGGGGCCAACGTCCTGACTTTC
TRBV6-6	TRBJ1-2	-	CASSYSQQGYGYTF	TGTGCCAGCAGTTACTCTCAGCAGGGCTATGGCTACACCTTC
TRBV2	TRBJ1-4	-	CASSGGGRSNEKLFF	TGTGCCAGCAGTGGGGGAGGGAGGTCTAATGAAAAACTGTTTTTT
TRBV29-1	TRBJ2-3	TRBD2	CSVGGGAADTQYF	TGCAGCGTTGGCGGGGGGGCCGCAGATACGCAGTATTTT
TRBV19	TRBJ1-6	TRBD1	CASSITGGNSPLHF	TGTGCCAGTAGTATAACAGGGGGTAATTCACCCCTCCACTTT
TRBV9	TRBJ1-3	-	CASSVYTSGTIYF	TGTGCCAGCAGCGTTTACACCTCAGGCACCATATATTTT
TRBV9	TRBJ1-4	-	CASSVALRGTNEKLFF	TGTGCCAGCAGCGTAGCTCTACGGGGGACTAATGAAAAACTGTTTTTT